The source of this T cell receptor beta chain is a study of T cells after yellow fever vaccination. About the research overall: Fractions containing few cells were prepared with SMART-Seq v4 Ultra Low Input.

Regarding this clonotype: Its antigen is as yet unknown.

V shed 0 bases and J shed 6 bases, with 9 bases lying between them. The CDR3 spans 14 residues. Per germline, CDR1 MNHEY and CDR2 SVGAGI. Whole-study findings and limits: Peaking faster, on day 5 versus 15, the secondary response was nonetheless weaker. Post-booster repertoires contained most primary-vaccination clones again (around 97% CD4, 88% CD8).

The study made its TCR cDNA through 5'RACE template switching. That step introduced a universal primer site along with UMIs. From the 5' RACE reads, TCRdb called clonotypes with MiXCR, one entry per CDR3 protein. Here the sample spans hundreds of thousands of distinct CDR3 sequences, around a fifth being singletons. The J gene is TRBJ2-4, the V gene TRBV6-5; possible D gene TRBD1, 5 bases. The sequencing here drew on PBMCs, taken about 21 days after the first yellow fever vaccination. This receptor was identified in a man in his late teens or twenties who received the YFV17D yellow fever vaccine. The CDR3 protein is CASSYSTEGNIQYF. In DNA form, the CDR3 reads TGTGCCAGCAGTTACTCGACAGAAGGAAACATTCAGTACTTC.